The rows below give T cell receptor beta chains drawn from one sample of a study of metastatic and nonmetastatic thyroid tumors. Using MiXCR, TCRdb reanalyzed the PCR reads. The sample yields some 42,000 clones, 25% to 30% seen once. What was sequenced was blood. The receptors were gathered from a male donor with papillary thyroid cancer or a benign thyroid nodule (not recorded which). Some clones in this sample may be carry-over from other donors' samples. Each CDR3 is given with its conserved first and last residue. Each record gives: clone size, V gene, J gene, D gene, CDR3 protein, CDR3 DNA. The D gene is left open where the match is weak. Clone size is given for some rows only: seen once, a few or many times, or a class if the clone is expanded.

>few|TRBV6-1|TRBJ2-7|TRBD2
CASSLLLAGSSSYEQYF
TGTGCCAGCAGTCTGCTTCTAGCGGGGTCGAGCTCCTACGAGCAGTACTTC
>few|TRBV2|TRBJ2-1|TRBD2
CASSERASGSEQFF
TGTGCCAGCAGTGAAAGGGCTAGCGGTAGTGAGCAGTTCTTC
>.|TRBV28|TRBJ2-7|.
CASSWAAYEQYF
TGTGCCAGCAGTTGGGCTGCCTACGAGCAGTACTTC
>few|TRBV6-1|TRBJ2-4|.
CASRDSLAKNIQYF
TGTGCCAGCAGGGACAGTCTAGCCAAAAACATTCAGTACTTC
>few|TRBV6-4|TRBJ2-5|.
CASSEGGGPHETQYF
TGTGCCAGCAGTGAAGGGGGAGGTCCTCATGAGACCCAGTACTTC
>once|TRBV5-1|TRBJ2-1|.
CASSLEGPTYNEQFF
TGCGCCAGCAGCTTGGAGGGGCCTACCTACAATGAGCAGTTCTTC
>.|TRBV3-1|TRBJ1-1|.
CASSQIQNTEAFF
TGTGCCAGCAGCCAAATACAGAACACTGAAGCTTTCTTT
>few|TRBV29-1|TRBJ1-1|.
CSAARHTMNTEAFF
TGCAGCGCGGCTAGACATACCATGAACACTGAAGCTTTCTTT
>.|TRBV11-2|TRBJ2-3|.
CASSLEGRPSTDTQYF
TGTGCCAGCAGCTTAGAAGGGAGACCGTCCACAGATACGCAGTATTTT
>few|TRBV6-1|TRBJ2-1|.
CASIRTAYNEQFF
TGTGCCAGCATCCGCACTGCCTACAATGAGCAGTTCTTC
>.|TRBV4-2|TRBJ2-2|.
CASSQVGVNTGELFF
TGTGCCAGCAGCCAAGTTGGAGTTAACACCGGGGAGCTGTTTTTT
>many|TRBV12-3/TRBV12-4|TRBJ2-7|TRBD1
CASSLGQDRVRF
TGTGCCAGCAGTTTAGGCCAGGACAGGGTTCGATTC
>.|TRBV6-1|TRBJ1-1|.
CASSELGRVTEAFF
TGTGCCAGCAGTGAACTGGGCAGGGTAACTGAAGCTTTCTTT
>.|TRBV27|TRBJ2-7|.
CASRGTGLRQYF
TGTGCCAGCAGGGGGACCGGTCTCCGGCAGTACTTC
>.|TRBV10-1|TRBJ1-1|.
CASRGDTEAFF
TGCGCCAGCCGTGGGGACACTGAAGCTTTCTTT
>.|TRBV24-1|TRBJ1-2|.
CATSDLRDGHYGYTF
TGTGCCACCAGTGATTTGCGGGACGGCCACTATGGCTACACCTTC
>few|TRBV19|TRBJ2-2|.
CASSISGLGTGELFF
TGTGCCAGTAGTATTTCAGGGCTGGGCACCGGGGAGCTGTTTTTT
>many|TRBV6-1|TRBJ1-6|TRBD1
CASRRKGQGISSPLHF
TGTGCCAGCAGACGCAAGGGACAGGGTATCAGTTCACCCCTCCACTTT
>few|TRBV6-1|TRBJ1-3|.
CASSIRGGGGNTIYF
TGTGCCAGCAGTATAAGGGGGGGTGGCGGAAACACCATATATTTT
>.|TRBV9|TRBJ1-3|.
CASSVGDSLASSGNTIYF
TGTGCCAGCAGCGTAGGAGACTCCCTGGCCAGCTCTGGAAACACCATATATTTT
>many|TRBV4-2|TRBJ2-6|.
CASSQVGGTGANVLTF
TGTGCCAGCAGCCAAGTTGGGGGTACTGGGGCCAACGTCCTGACTTTC
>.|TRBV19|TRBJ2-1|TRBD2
CASSIRGTIGSNEQFF
TGTGCCAGTAGTATTCGGGGGACTATCGGGAGCAATGAGCAGTTCTTC
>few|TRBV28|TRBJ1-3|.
CASRSSGAGNTIYF
TGTGCCAGCAGATCCTCGGGGGCTGGAAACACCATATATTTT
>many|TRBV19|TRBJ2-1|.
CASSSDRSSGYEQFF
TGTGCCAGTAGTTCCGACAGGTCCTCTGGGTATGAGCAGTTCTTC
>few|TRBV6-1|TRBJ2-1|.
CASRSGSYNEQFF
TGTGCCAGCAGGTCGGGATCCTACAATGAGCAGTTCTTC
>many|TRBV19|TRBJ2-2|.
CASSLNTGELFF
TGTGCCAGTAGTTTAAACACCGGGGAGCTGTTTTTT
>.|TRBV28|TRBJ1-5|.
CASRAPCVGRISNQPQHF
TGTGCCAGCAGAGCCCCGTGTGTTGGCCGCATATCAAATCAGCCCCAGCATTTT
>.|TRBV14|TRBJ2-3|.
CASSQGIVTSTDTQYF
TGTGCCAGCAGCCAAGGAATAGTCACTAGCACAGATACGCAGTATTTT
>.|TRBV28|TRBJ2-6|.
CASILCHSSSGANVLTF
TGTGCCAGCATTTTGTGCCACTCTTCGTCTGGGGCCAACGTCCTGACTTTC